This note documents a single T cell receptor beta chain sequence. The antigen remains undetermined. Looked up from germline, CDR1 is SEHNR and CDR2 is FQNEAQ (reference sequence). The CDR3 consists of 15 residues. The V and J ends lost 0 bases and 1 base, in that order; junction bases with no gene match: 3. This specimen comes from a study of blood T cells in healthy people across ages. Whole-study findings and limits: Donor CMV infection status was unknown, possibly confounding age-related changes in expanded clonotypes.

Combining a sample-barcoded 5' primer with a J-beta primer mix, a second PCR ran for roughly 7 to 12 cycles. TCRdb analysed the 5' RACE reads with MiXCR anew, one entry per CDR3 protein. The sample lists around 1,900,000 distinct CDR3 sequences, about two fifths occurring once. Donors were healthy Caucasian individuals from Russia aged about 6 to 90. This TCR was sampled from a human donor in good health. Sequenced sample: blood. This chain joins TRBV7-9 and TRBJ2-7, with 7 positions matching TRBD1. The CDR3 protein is CASSLAQTGSYEQYF. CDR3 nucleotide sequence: TGTGCCAGCAGCTTAGCCCAGACAGGGTCCTACGAGCAGTACTTC.